The TCR beta chain described here comes from a study of identical twins (TCRdb year 2016). Background on the whole study: The study deep-sequenced TCR alpha and beta repertoires from monozygotic twins, unrelated adults of various ages and cord blood to test whether fetal clonotypes persist. Replicate twin experiments were performed at different times using different library preparation protocols to rule out contamination.

V was cut back by 3 bases and J by 4 bases, leaving a gap of 16 bases between them. The CDR3 sequence holds 14 residues, the cysteine and valine included. CDR3 DNA is the only sequence kept; it has 42 bases, read in frame from the first base. Taken from the germline V gene (reference sequence), the CDR1 and CDR2 loops are DFQATT and SNEGSKA. This clonotype was seen a few times. The specificity of this receptor is unknown. No much larger clone exists at a distance of one base, and base qualities are not known. Every donor in the study was a healthy Caucasian. Three pairs of female monozygotic twins, all aged about 18 to 30 years, made up the twin cohort. Positive isolation kits from Invitrogen were used to isolate CD4+ and CD8+ T cell populations. The library was generated by 5' RACE. Sequenced on an Illumina HiSeq 2000. Template switching introduced a universal primer binding site; the final cDNA contained a unique molecular identifier, enabling accurate counting of TCR cDNA molecules. Specific primers in the conserved constant-segment region were used to synthesize first-strand cDNA for TCR alpha and beta chains. To control for contamination, every cDNA library was double barcoded, receiving both a SMART-Mk sample barcode and Illumina barcodes. Two successive PCR steps introduced TruSeq adapter sequences along with Illumina sample barcodes. The Illumina HiSeq platform was used with custom primers to sequence TCR alpha and beta cDNA libraries. Per the original workflow: Unique molecular identifiers were extracted from raw reads with MiGEC, and CDR3 positions were determined with MiXCR. Recombination models were inferred per individual with the repgenHMM and IGoR tools using an EM algorithm. Shared clonotypes were analyzed with the tcR package in R, and sharing was normalized by the product of cloneset sizes. Out-of-frame nonproductive sequences were analyzed to study raw recombination free of thymic and clonal selection effects. Starting from the raw public reads, TCRdb applied fastp trimming at Q25, assembled clones with MiXCR and retained in-frame beta chains. Merged by CDR3 protein, the rows form single entries marked with the most common genes and DNA. The V and J calls shown here were made by TCRdb, not taken from the authors' results. Across this sample there are about 490,000 distinct CDR3 sequences, with roughly 15% seen only once. The ten biggest clones cover less than 0.5% of the sample.

Summary of the overall study and its limitations: Fewer insertions were carried by abundant cord blood beta clonotypes; a weaker similar trend was observed in young adult naive repertoires, while no such trend was observed in memory repertoires. Because the same donors could not be followed over many years, the conclusions relied on cross-sectional statistical analysis. Recombination models systematically underestimated out-of-frame TCR alpha sharing in monozygotic twins but agreed with sharing between unrelated individuals. Excess twin sharing in beta out-of-frame sequences was weaker because fewer shared sequences lowered the signal-to-noise ratio. Compared with coincidental sharing between unrelated individuals, an excess of low generation-probability sequences was observed among out-of-frame TCR alpha sequences shared between twins. Invariant T cells such as MAIT and iNKT could partly confound zero-insertion analyses, though diverse VJ usage argued against this for most clonotypes.

These records were also assigned to another study, of yellow fever vaccine responses in identical twins. The second paper further reports: According to the authors, the vaccine-induced T cell response in identical twins seemed to be partly convergent and partly specific to each individual. In identical twins, the study followed T cell clones that responded to the vaccine with precision.

The V and J segments used are TRBV20-1 and TRBJ2-7; a tentative D call is TRBD1 (7 bases match). This clonotype originated in a woman under 30 in good health. The specimen was CD4+ T cells sorted from blood. The CDR3 reads CSAREGGQSYEQYV. The nucleotide sequence reads as follows: TGCAGTGCTAGGGAGGGGGGACAGAGTTACGAGCAGTACGTC.